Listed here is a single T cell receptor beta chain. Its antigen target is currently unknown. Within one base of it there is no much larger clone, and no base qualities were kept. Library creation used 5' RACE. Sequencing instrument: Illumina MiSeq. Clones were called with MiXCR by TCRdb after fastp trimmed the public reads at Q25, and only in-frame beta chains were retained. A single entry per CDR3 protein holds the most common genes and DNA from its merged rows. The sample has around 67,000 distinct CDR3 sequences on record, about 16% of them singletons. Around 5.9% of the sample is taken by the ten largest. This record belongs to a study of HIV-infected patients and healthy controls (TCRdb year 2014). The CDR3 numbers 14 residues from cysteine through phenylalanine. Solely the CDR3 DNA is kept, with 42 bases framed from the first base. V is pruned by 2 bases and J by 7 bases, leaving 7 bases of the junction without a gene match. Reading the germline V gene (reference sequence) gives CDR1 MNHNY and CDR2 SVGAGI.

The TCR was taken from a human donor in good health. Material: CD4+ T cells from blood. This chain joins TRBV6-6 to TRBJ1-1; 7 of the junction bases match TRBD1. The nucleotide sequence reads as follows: TGTGCCAGCAGTTACGGCAGGGGGAGAGGTGAAGCTTTCTTT. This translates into CASSYGRGRGEAFF.